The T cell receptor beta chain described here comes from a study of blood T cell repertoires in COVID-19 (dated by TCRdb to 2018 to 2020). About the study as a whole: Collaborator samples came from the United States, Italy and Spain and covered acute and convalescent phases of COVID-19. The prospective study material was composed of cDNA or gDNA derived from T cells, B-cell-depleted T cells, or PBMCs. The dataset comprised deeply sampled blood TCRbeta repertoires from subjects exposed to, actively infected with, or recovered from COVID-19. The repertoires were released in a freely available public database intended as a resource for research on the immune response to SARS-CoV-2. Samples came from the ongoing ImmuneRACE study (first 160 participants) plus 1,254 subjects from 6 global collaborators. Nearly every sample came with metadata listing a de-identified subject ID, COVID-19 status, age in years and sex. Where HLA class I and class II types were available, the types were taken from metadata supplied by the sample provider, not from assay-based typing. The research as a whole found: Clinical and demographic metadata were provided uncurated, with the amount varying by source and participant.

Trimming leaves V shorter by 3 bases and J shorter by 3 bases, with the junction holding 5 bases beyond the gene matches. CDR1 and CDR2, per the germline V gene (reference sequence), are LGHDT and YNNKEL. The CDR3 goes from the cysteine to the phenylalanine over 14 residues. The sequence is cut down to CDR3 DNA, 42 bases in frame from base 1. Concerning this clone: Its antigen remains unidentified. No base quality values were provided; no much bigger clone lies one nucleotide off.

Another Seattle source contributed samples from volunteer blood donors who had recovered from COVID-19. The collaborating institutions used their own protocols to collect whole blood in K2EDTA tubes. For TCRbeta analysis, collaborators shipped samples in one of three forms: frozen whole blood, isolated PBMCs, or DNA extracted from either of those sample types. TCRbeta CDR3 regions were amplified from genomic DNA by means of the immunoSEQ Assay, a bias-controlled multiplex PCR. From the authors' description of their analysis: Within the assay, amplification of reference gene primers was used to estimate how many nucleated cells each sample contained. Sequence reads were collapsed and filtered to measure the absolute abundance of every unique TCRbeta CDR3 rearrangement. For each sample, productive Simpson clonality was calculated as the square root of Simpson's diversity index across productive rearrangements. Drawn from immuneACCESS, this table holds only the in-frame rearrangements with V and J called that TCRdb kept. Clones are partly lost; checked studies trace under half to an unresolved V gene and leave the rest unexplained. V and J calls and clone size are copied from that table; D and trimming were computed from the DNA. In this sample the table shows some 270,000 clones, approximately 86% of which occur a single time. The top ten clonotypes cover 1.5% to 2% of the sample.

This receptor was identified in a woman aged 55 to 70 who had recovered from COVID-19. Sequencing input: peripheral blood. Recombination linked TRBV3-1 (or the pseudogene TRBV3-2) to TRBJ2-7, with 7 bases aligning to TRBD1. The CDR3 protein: CASSHRDSLYEQYF. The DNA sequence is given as TGTGCCAGCAGCCATCGGGACAGCCTCTACGAGCAGTACTTC.